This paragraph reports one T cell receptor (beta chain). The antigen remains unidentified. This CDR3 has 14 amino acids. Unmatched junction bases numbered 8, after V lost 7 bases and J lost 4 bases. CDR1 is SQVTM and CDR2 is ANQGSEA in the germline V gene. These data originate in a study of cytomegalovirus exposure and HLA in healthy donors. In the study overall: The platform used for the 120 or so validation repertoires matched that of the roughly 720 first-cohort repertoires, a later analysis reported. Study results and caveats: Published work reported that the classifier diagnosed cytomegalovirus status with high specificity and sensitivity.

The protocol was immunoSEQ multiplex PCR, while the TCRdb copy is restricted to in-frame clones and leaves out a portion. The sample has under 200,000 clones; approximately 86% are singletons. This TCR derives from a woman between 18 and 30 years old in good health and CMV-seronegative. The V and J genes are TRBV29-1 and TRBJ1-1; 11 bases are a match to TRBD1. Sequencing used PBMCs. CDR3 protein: CSAGQGAPGTEAFF. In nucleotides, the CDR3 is TGCAGCGCTGGACAGGGGGCGCCGGGCACTGAAGCTTTCTTT.